This T cell receptor (beta chain) emerged from a study of blood T cell repertoires in COVID-19. Here immunoSEQ multiplex PCR was the method, and the copy in TCRdb shows in-frame clones only, minus some. The sample includes approximately 300,000 clones, approximately 84% of them seen just once. The junction had 5 bases not matched to a gene; V was cut back by 2 bases and J by 6 bases. There are 15 residues in the CDR3. Germline V CDR1 and CDR2: MRHNA, SNTAGT. The sequenced sample consisted of PBMCs or T cells enriched from blood (not recorded which). The genes are TRBV6-4 and TRBJ2-1, with 9 nucleotides matching TRBD2. This TCR was recovered from a man in his thirties or forties who had recovered from COVID-19. The CDR3 region is CASSDIAGEGNEQFF. The CDR3 bases are TGTGCCAGCAGTGACATAGCGGGGGAGGGCAATGAGCAGTTCTTC.